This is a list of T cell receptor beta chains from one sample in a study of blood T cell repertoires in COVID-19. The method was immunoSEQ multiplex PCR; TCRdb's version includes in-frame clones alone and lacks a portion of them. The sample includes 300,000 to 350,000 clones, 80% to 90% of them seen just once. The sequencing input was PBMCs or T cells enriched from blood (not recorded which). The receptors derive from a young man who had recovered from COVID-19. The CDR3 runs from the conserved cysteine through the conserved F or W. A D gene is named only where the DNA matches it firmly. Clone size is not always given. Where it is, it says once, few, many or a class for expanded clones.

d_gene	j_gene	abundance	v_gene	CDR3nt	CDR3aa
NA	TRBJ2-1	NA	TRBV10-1	TGCGCCAGCAGTGTTGGGGGGACCTACAATGAGCAGTTCTTC	CASSVGGTYNEQFF
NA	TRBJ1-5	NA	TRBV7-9	TGTGCCAGCAGCACGGACAGCCATCAGCCCCAGCATTTT	CASSTDSHQPQHF
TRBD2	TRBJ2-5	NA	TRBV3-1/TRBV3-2	TGTGCCAGCAGCCCCGTAGCGGGGTTGGGTGAGACCCAGTACTTC	CASSPVAGLGETQYF
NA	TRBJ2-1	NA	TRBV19	TGTGCCAGTGTGGGGGCCCCGCGGAATGAGCAGTTCTTC	CASVGAPRNEQFF
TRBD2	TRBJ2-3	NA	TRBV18	TGTGCCAGCTCACCCGGACTTAGCGGGGGGACCACGGGGGATACGCAGTATTTT	CASSPGLSGGTTGDTQYF
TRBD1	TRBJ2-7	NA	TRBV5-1	TGCGCCAGCACAGGGGGCTACGAGCAGTACTTC	CASTGGYEQYF
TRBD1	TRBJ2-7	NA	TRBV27	TGTGCCAGCAGCTCCCACTTCCGGGACAGTTACCACGAGCAGTACTTC	CASSSHFRDSYHEQYF
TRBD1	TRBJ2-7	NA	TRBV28	TGTGCCAGCAGGACAGGGCCTCCCCCTCCACGCGAGCAGTACTTC	CASRTGPPPPREQYF
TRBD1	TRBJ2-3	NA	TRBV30	TGTGCCTGGAAGCAGGGGGTCCCCACAGATACGCAGTATTTT	CAWKQGVPTDTQYF
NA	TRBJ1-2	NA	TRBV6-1	TGTGCCAGCAGTGAAGGGCCGACAGGATTCTATGGCTACACCTTC	CASSEGPTGFYGYTF
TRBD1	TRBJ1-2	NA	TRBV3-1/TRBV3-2	TGTGCCAGCAGCCAAGATAGGAGGACAGGGGGCCTCTATGGCTACACCTTC	CASSQDRRTGGLYGYTF
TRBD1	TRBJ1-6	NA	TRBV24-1	TGTGCCACCAGTGACGGGACAGGGGATAATTCACCCCTCCACTTT	CATSDGTGDNSPLHF
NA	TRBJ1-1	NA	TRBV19	TGTGCCAGCAAAGTTTTGGGGCGGAACACTGAAGCTTTCTTT	CASKVLGRNTEAFF
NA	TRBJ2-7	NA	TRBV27	TGTGCCAGCAGTTTATTAGAGGGTGCAACCTACGAGCAGTACTTC	CASSLLEGATYEQYF
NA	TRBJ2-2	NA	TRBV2	TGTGCCAGCAGTGAGGGTCGACGGAGGGGGCCCGGGGAGCTGTTTTTT	CASSEGRRRGPGELFF
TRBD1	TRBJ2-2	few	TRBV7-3	TGTGCCAGCAGCCACAGGGGGCAGGCCGGGGAGCTGTTTTTT	CASSHRGQAGELFF
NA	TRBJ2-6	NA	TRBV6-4	TGTGCCAGCAGTGACTCTACGCAGACTGGGGCCAACGTCCTGACTTTC	CASSDSTQTGANVLTF
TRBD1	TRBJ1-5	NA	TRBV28	TGTGCCAGCACTACAGGGGGCGGTCAGCCCCAGCATTTT	CASTTGGGQPQHF
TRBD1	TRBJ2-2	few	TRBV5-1	TGCGCCAGCAGCCCAATCCCGCAGGGGGCCGGGGAGCTGTTTTTT	CASSPIPQGAGELFF
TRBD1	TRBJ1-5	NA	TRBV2	TGTGCCAGCAGGCTTAGGACAGGGGGAAATCAGCCCCAGCATTTT	CASRLRTGGNQPQHF
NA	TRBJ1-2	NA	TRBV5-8	TGTGCCAGCAGCCATCGCCCGGGACTTATACCGGGGAGTTATGGCTACACCTTC	CASSHRPGLIPGSYGYTF
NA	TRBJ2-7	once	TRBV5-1	TGCGCCAGCCTAGACGAATACCTCTACGAGCAGTACTTC	CASLDEYLYEQYF
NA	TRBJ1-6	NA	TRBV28	TGTGCCAGCAGCCAGGGTAGCCCCTATAATTCACCCCTCCACTTT	CASSQGSPYNSPLHF
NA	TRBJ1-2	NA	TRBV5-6	TGTGCCAGCAGCATCGCGGGGCAGAGTGGCTACACCTTC	CASSIAGQSGYTF
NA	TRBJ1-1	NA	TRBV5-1	TGCGCCAGCAGCTTGGAGACAGGAAACACTGAAGCTTTCTTT	CASSLETGNTEAFF
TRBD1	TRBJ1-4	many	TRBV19	TGTGCCAGTAGTATCACAGGGGCCGATTATGAAAAACTGTTTTTT	CASSITGADYEKLFF
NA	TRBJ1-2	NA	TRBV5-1	TGCGCCAGCAGCTTGGCCCGGGGGGAGTTGGCCACCTTC	CASSLARGELATF
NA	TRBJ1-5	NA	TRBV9	TGTGCCAGCAGCGTAGGTTCAGGGATCGGCTATCAGCCCCAGCATTTT	CASSVGSGIGYQPQHF
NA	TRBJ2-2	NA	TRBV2	TGTGCCAGCAGTATTCCGGGACACTCGTCCGGGGAGCTGTTTTTT	CASSIPGHSSGELFF
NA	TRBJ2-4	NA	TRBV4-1	TGCGCCAGCAGCCACGGCACAGGGCACCAAAACATTCAGTACTTC	CASSHGTGHQNIQYF
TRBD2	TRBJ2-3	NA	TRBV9	TGTGCCAGCAGCTATCGGGACTATTCCACAGATACGCAGTATTTT	CASSYRDYSTDTQYF
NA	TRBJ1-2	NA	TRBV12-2	TGTGCAAGTCGCTTAGCGTTCCGCAGAAAATATGGCTACACCTTC	CASRLAFRRKYGYTF
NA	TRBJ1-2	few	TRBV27	TGTGCCAGCCCCGCGGGACCAAACTATGGCTACACCTTC	CASPAGPNYGYTF
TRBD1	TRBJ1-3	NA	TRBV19	TGTGCCAGTAGTTCGAGGACCGGACAGGGGGCAGCTGGAAACACCATATATTTT	CASSSRTGQGAAGNTIYF
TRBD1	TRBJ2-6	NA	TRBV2	TGTGCCAGCAGAAGACAGGGATCTGGGGCCAACGTCCTGACTTTC	CASRRQGSGANVLTF
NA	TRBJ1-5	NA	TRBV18	TGTGCCAGCTCACCTGAGACAAAGAATAATCAGCCCCAGCATTTT	CASSPETKNNQPQHF
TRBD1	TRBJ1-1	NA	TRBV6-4	TGTGCCAGCAAGCCCCACCCCGGGACAGGGTTGGCTGAAGCTTTCTTT	CASKPHPGTGLAEAFF
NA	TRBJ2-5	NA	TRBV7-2	TGTGCCAGCAGCTTTGGACTACAAGAGACCCAGTACTTC	CASSFGLQETQYF
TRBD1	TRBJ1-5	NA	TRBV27	TGTGCCAGCAGTCCGTTGACAGGGATCCTAAATCAGCCCCAGCATTTT	CASSPLTGILNQPQHF
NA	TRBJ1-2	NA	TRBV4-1	TGCGCCAGCAGCCAAGGAGCGGTGGGCTACACCTTC	CASSQGAVGYTF
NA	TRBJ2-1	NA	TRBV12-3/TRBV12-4	TGTGCCAGCAGCCGGGACTCTCGTGAGCAGTTCTTC	CASSRDSREQFF
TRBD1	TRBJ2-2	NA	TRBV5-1	TGCGCCAGCAGCTTACAGGGGCAAGGCGGGGAGCTGTTTTTT	CASSLQGQGGELFF
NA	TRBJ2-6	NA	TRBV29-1	TGCAGCGTTGGGGCCAGCCCCTGGGGGGCCAACGTCCTGACTTTC	CSVGASPWGANVLTF